A selection of T cell receptor beta chains follows, all from one sample in a study of shared clonotypes between healthy human individuals. The repertoire was sequenced with immunoSEQ multiplex PCR; TCRdb's copy has only in-frame clones and lacks some. Of about 680,000 clones listed, around 78% are singletons. The sample comprised memory CD4+ T cells sorted from blood. Every receptor here comes from a woman aged 25 to 39 in good health. CDR3s include the opening cysteine and the closing phenylalanine or tryptophan.

j_call v_call cdr3_aa
TRBJ2-5 TRBV7-7 CASSPTGKQETQYF
TRBJ2-1 TRBV18 CASRRGESYNEQFF
TRBJ1-2 TRBV18 CASSPPGLDGYTF
TRBJ2-7 TRBV5-1 CASSPGRTATYEQYF
TRBJ2-7 TRBV14 CASRASGAYEQYF
TRBJ2-7 TRBV15 CATSRRTNSYEQYF
TRBJ2-7 TRBV5-1 CASSLGGEAPYEQYF
TRBJ2-7 TRBV11-3 CASSPSDGSSYEQYF
TRBJ2-1 TRBV7-2 CASRGHEPYNEQFF
TRBJ1-1 TRBV30 CAWSVVHQSFVNTEAFF
TRBJ2-1 TRBV10-2 CASSESGVTSNEQFF
TRBJ2-5 TRBV4-1 CASSQEGELAGTGTQYF
TRBJ2-5 TRBV5-6 CASSSGWGKETQYF
TRBJ2-3 TRBV6-1 CAIRTSGRGTDTQYF
TRBJ1-1 TRBV18 CASSPDRVSTEAFF
TRBJ1-2 TRBV7-2 CASSLAEGSGYTF
TRBJ2-1 TRBV5-3 CARSLSLSGLWYNEQFF